This is a list of T cell receptor beta chains from one sample in a study of ipilimumab plus nivolumab after autologous stem cell transplantation. The assay was immunoSEQ multiplex PCR, and TCRdb's table has in-frame clones only and misses some. Of over 8,000 clones detected, about 81% appear once; the ten largest clones hold approximately 7.8%. Sequenced here: PBMCs, sampled in a trial of ipilimumab plus nivolumab as post-transplant consolidation. The receptors here all came from a male donor with diffuse large B-cell lymphoma. Both conserved end residues are part of each CDR3. The D gene is left open where the match is weak. Size is stated for part of the rows, as once, few or many counts, or as a class when the clone is expanded.

NA	11	NA	TRBV18	TRBJ2-1	CASSSYNEQFF	TGTGCCAGCTCATCTTACAATGAGCAGTTCTTC
NA	12	NA	TRBV27	TRBJ1-4	CASSLPGPQLFF	TGTGCCAGCAGTTTACCAGGGCCCCAACTGTTTTTT
NA	12	NA	TRBV7-2	TRBJ2-1	CASSLFTNEQFF	TGTGCCAGCAGCTTATTCACGAATGAGCAGTTCTTC
NA	16	NA	TRBV5-8	TRBJ2-3	CASSLAAYRHTDTQYF	TGTGCCAGCAGCTTGGCCGCGTACAGACACACAGATACGCAGTATTTT
NA	13	NA	TRBV7-9	TRBJ2-2	CASSPPVVGELFF	TGTGCTAGCAGCCCCCCCGTCGTAGGGGAGCTGTTTTTT
NA	16	NA	TRBV4-2	TRBJ1-6	CASSQSLRDYNSPLHF	TGTGCCAGCAGCCAGAGCCTACGGGATTATAATTCACCCCTCCACTTT
NA	14	TRBD1	TRBV9	TRBJ2-1	CASSVGTGVNEQFF	TGTGCCAGCAGCGTGGGGACAGGGGTCAATGAGCAGTTCTTC
NA	13	NA	TRBV5-1	TRBJ2-7	CASSPYLSYEQYF	TGCGCCAGCAGCCCCTACCTCTCCTACGAGCAGTACTTC
NA	15	NA	TRBV6-6	TRBJ2-7	CASSYGGAGSYEQYF	TGTGCCAGCAGTTACGGAGGTGCAGGGTCCTACGAGCAGTACTTC
NA	14	TRBD1	TRBV27	TRBJ1-5	CASSPGRGDQPQHF	TGTGCCAGCAGCCCCGGCAGGGGGGATCAGCCCCAGCATTTT
NA	15	NA	TRBV27	TRBJ2-7	CASSLQPGASYEQYF	TGTGCCAGCAGTTTACAACCGGGGGCCTCCTACGAGCAGTACTTC
NA	15	TRBD1	TRBV5-1	TRBJ2-1	CASRNQGAFYNEQFF	TGCGCCAGTAGGAACCAGGGGGCTTTCTACAATGAGCAGTTCTTC
NA	16	NA	TRBV6-6	TRBJ1-6	CASSPPRRGGNSPLHF	TGTGCCAGCAGTCCACCCCGCCGGGGGGGGAATTCACCCCTCCACTTT
few	15	TRBD1	TRBV9	TRBJ2-5	CASSVVVGTEETQYF	TGTGCCAGCAGCGTAGTGGTGGGGACAGAAGAGACCCAGTACTTC
NA	15	TRBD2	TRBV5-6	TRBJ2-7	CASSLMRLAGYEQYF	TGTGCCAGCAGCTTGATGCGACTAGCAGGCTACGAGCAGTACTTC
NA	14	NA	TRBV25-1	TRBJ2-7	CATVLRDTFNEQYF	TGTGCCACCGTTCTCCGGGACACTTTCAACGAGCAGTACTTC
NA	16	TRBD1	TRBV19	TRBJ2-7	CASSAGQGTRAYEQYF	TGTGCCAGTAGTGCGGGACAGGGGACTCGAGCCTACGAGCAGTACTTC
NA	16	TRBD1	TRBV28	TRBJ2-5	CASSQHRDRGLETQYF	TGTGCCAGCAGCCAACACCGGGACAGGGGGCTGGAGACCCAGTACTTC
NA	15	NA	TRBV7-2	TRBJ2-7	CASSLYGRELSEQYF	TGTGCCAGCAGCTTATACGGCAGGGAACTAAGCGAGCAGTACTTC
few	13	NA	TRBV9	TRBJ2-2	CASSVGGSGELFF	TGTGCCAGCAGCGTAGGGGGGTCCGGGGAGCTGTTTTTT
NA	16	TRBD2	TRBV28	TRBJ2-1	CASSLRQRGPYNEQFF	TGTGCCAGCAGTTTAAGACAGCGGGGGCCCTACAATGAGCAGTTCTTC
NA	15	NA	TRBV5-3	TRBJ2-1	CASSPEGISYNEQFF	TGTGCCAGCAGCCCCGAGGGGATCTCCTACAATGAGCAGTTCTTC
few	17	NA	TRBV4-2	TRBJ2-2	CASSQDPRASNTGELFF	TGTGCCAGCAGCCAAGATCCTCGGGCTTCGAACACCGGGGAGCTGTTTTTT
few	11	NA	TRBV9	TRBJ1-2	CASSDSETRTF	TGTGCCAGCAGCGATTCAGAGACACGCACCTTC
NA	15	NA	TRBV28	TRBJ1-1	CASSPADQRRLEAFF	TGTGCCAGCAGTCCCGCCGATCAAAGACGGCTTGAAGCTTTCTTT
NA	11	TRBD1	TRBV2	TRBJ2-1	CARDRDHEQFF	TGTGCCAGAGACAGGGACCATGAGCAGTTCTTC
once	15	NA	TRBV6-9	TRBJ1-1	CASSYSLKGGYEAFF	TGTGCCAGCAGTTACTCGTTAAAGGGTGGGTATGAAGCTTTCTTT
NA	14	NA	TRBV28	TRBJ2-7	CASSFSQTLLQQYF	TGTGCCAGCAGTTTTTCTCAGACCCTCTTGCAGCAGTACTTC
NA	14	NA	TRBV6-5	TRBJ1-2	CASSYSAGNYGYTF	TGTGCCAGCAGTTACTCAGCAGGAAACTATGGCTACACCTTC
few	16	NA	TRBV6-6	TRBJ1-2	CASSLAGPHTNYGYTF	TGTGCCAGCAGCCTAGCAGGGCCCCATACTAACTATGGCTACACCTTC
large	14	TRBD1	TRBV15	TRBJ2-5	CATSRGTGAETQYF	TGTGCCACCAGCCGTGGAACAGGGGCAGAGACCCAGTACTTC
NA	13	NA	TRBV10-3	TRBJ2-1	CAISESVYNEQFF	TGTGCCATCAGTGAGTCGGTGTACAATGAGCAGTTCTTC
NA	13	NA	TRBV5-6	TRBJ2-3	CASSLERADTQYF	TGTGCCAGCAGCTTGGAAAGGGCAGATACGCAGTATTTT
NA	13	NA	TRBV28	TRBJ1-1	CASIRGGDTEAFF	TGTGCCAGCATCAGGGGCGGGGACACTGAAGCTTTCTTT
NA	16	NA	TRBV4-1	TRBJ2-2	CASSLWDTANTGELFF	TGCGCCAGCAGCCTTTGGGACACAGCGAACACCGGGGAGCTGTTTTTT
NA	12	NA	TRBV4-1	TRBJ2-5	CASSQDFETQYF	TGCGCCAGCAGCCAGGACTTTGAGACCCAGTACTTC
NA	17	NA	TRBV9	TRBJ2-2	CASSYRGTGTNTGELFF	TGTGCCAGCAGCTACCGAGGAACAGGGACGAACACCGGGGAGCTGTTTTTT
NA	14	NA	TRBV6-1	TRBJ1-5	CASSEGARWQPQHF	TGTGCCAGCAGTGAAGGGGCTAGGTGGCAGCCCCAGCATTTT
NA	14	NA	TRBV16	TRBJ1-1	CASSLTSMGTEAFF	TGTGCCAGCAGCCTAACTTCTATGGGCACTGAAGCTTTCTTT
NA	16	TRBD1	TRBV5-6	TRBJ1-1	CASSLVGQAMNTEAFF	TGTGCCAGCAGCTTGGTGGGACAGGCGATGAACACTGAAGCTTTCTTT
NA	16	TRBD2	TRBV13	TRBJ2-1	CASSLGPAGGPLEQFF	TGTGCCAGCAGCTTAGGTCCAGCGGGGGGCCCACTTGAGCAGTTCTTC
NA	14	TRBD1	TRBV6-5	TRBJ2-7	CASSPRDSSNEQYF	TGTGCCAGCAGTCCAAGGGACAGTTCGAACGAGCAGTACTTC
NA	12	NA	TRBV5-1	TRBJ2-1	CASSLYRDEQFF	TGCGCCAGCAGCTTGTATAGAGATGAGCAGTTCTTC
NA	16	NA	TRBV7-8	TRBJ1-5	CASSLYIGTGNQPQHF	TGTGCCAGCAGCTTATATATAGGGACCGGGAATCAGCCCCAGCATTTT
NA	15	NA	TRBV6-5	TRBJ2-7	CASSYSAAPSYEQYF	TGTGCCAGCAGTTATTCGGCAGCCCCATCCTACGAGCAGTACTTC
NA	15	NA	TRBV6-1	TRBJ1-3	CASSVVRPSGNTIYF	TGTGCCAGCAGTGTGGTCAGACCCTCTGGAAACACCATATATTTT
once	16	NA	TRBV4-1	TRBJ1-6	CASSQGARQFESPLHF	TGCGCCAGCAGCCAAGGGGCGCGGCAATTCGAGTCACCCCTCCACTTT
NA	13	NA	TRBV6-5	TRBJ2-1	CASSYLQDHEQFF	TGTGCCAGCAGTTACCTACAGGATCATGAGCAGTTCTTC
once	15	NA	TRBV19	TRBJ2-1	CASEQGFGSYNEQFF	TGTGCCAGCGAACAGGGTTTCGGCAGCTACAATGAGCAGTTCTTC
NA	15	NA	TRBV12-2	TRBJ2-7	CASRLVSDRGREQYF	TGTGCAAGTCGCTTAGTTTCGGACAGGGGGCGCGAGCAGTACTTC
NA	12	NA	TRBV6-1	TRBJ2-3	CASSELWDTQYF	TGTGCCAGCAGTGAACTGTGGGATACGCAGTATTTT
NA	15	TRBD1	TRBV11-2	TRBJ1-4	CASTDREGTNEKLFF	TGTGCCAGCACGGACAGGGAGGGAACTAATGAAAAACTGTTTTTT
NA	14	NA	TRBV27	TRBJ1-2	CASSLTGPNYGYTF	TGTGCCAGCAGTTTAACCGGACCGAACTATGGCTACACCTTC
NA	15	NA	TRBV6-1	TRBJ1-5	CASSERGVWGQPQHF	TGTGCCAGCAGTGAACGTGGGGTCTGGGGTCAGCCCCAGCATTTT
NA	15	NA	TRBV28	TRBJ1-5	CASSLGFGGNQPQHF	TGTGCCAGCAGTTTGGGTTTCGGTGGCAATCAGCCCCAGCATTTT
NA	10	NA	TRBV7-9	TRBJ2-2	CASSYGELFF	TGTGCCAGCAGCTACGGGGAGCTGTTTTTT
NA	14	NA	TRBV19	TRBJ2-7	CASSSPTATYEQYF	TGTGCCAGTAGTAGTCCGACAGCCACCTACGAGCAGTACTTC
NA	13	NA	TRBV11-2	TRBJ2-7	CASSPRMGYEQYF	TGTGCCAGCAGCCCTCGGATGGGCTACGAGCAGTACTTC
NA	18	TRBD1	TRBV7-8	TRBJ1-2	CASSLTGTGASSNYGYTF	TGTGCCAGCAGCTTAACAGGGACAGGGGCGAGTAGTAACTATGGCTACACCTTC
once	12	TRBD1	TRBV29-1	TRBJ1-2	CSGTDRGNGYTF	TGCAGCGGGACGGACAGGGGGAATGGCTACACCTTC